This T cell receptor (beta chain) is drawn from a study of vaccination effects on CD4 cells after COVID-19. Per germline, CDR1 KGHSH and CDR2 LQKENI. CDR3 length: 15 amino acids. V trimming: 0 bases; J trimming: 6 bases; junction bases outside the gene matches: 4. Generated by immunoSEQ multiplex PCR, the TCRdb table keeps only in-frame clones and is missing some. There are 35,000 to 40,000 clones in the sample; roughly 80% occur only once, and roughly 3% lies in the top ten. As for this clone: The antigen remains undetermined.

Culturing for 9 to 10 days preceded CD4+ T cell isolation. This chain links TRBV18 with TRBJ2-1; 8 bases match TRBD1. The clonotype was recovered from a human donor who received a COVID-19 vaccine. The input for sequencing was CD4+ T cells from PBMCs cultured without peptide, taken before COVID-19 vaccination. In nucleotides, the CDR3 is TGTGCCAGCTCACCACCTAGGACAGGGATCAATGAGCAGTTCTTC. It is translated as CASSPPRTGINEQFF.